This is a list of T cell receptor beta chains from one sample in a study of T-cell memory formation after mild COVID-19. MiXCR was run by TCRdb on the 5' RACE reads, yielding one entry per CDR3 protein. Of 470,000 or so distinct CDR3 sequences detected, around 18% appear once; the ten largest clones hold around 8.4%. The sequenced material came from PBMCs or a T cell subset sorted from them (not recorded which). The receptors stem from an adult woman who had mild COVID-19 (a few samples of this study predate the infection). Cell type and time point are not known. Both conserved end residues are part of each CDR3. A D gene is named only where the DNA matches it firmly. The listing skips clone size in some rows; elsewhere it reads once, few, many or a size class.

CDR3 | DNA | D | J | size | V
CASSPGAGGVYEQYF | TGCGCCAGCAGCCCAGGAGCAGGAGGGGTATACGAGCAGTACTTC | . | TRBJ2-7 | few | TRBV4-3
CASSFGDRGLQETQYF | TGCGCCAGCAGCTTTGGGGACAGGGGACTTCAAGAGACCCAGTACTTC | TRBD1 | TRBJ2-5 | . | TRBV5-1
CASSTGSGFNFNEQFF | TGTGCCAGCAGTACGGGTAGCGGATTTAATTTCAATGAGCAGTTCTTC | . | TRBJ2-1 | . | TRBV7-2
CASSWGSSRTEAFF | TGTGCCAGCAGTTGGGGCAGCAGCAGGACTGAAGCTTTCTTT | . | TRBJ1-1 | . | TRBV6-6
CASSSLQGRKYF | TGTGCCAGCAGTTCGCTTCAGGGAAGGAAGTACTTC | . | TRBJ2-7 | . | TRBV28
CASSSARGGNTIYF | TGTGCCAGCAGCTCGGCCCGTGGTGGCAACACCATATATTTT | . | TRBJ1-3 | few | TRBV9
CSARQTERLDGYTF | TGCAGTGCTCGACAGACGGAACGGCTGGATGGCTACACCTTC | . | TRBJ1-2 | . | TRBV20-1
CASSLVFGQGVEGFF | TGTGCCAGCAGCTTAGTCTTCGGGCAGGGAGTGGAGGGTTTCTTT | . | TRBJ1-1 | few | TRBV7-2
CASSLLAGDTGELFF | TGTGCCAGCAGTTTATTAGCGGGGGACACCGGGGAGCTGTTTTTT | TRBD2 | TRBJ2-2 | few | TRBV27
CASSLREGVWAQYF | TGTGCCAGCAGTCTTAGGGAAGGGGTCTGGGCCCAGTACTTC | . | TRBJ2-5 | few | TRBV12-3/TRBV12-4
CASSLRRALMNTEAFF | TGTGCCAGCAGCTTAAGGCGGGCCCTCATGAACACTGAAGCTTTCTTT | . | TRBJ1-1 | few | TRBV5-4
CATSRVLRETQYF | TGTGCCACCAGCAGAGTATTGCGAGAGACCCAGTACTTC | . | TRBJ2-5 | many | TRBV15
CASSPYSRVYNEQFF | TGTGCCAGCAGCCCATACTCGAGGGTTTACAATGAGCAGTTCTTC | . | TRBJ2-1 | many | TRBV11-2
CSARDVKTGQETQYF | TGCAGTGCTAGAGATGTAAAGACCGGCCAGGAGACCCAGTACTTC | . | TRBJ2-5 | few | TRBV20-1
CASSIRSRDYGYTF | TGTGCCAGTAGTATACGTTCCAGGGACTATGGCTACACCTTC | . | TRBJ1-2 | . | TRBV19
CASSLSRRVQETQYF | TGTGCCAGCAGCTTATCCCGCAGGGTTCAAGAGACCCAGTACTTC | . | TRBJ2-5 | . | TRBV7-7
CASSQLQGDYCYTF | TGCGCCAGCAGCCAACTACAGGGGGATTATTGCTACACCTTC | TRBD1 | TRBJ1-2 | . | TRBV4-3
CASSFERGEQFF | TGTGCCAGCAGCTTCGAACGGGGTGAGCAGTTCTTC | . | TRBJ2-1 | few | TRBV7-6
CASRMTSGDSYNEQFF | TGCGCCAGCAGGATGACTAGCGGGGACTCCTACAATGAGCAGTTCTTC | TRBD2 | TRBJ2-1 | once | TRBV4-1
CSARDTRPGQRDQPQHF | TGCAGTGCTAGAGACACAAGGCCGGGACAGCGGGATCAGCCCCAGCATTTT | TRBD1 | TRBJ1-5 | . | TRBV20-1
CSAQPGNGMPFGEQYF | TGCAGTGCCCAGCCGGGGAACGGGATGCCCTTCGGCGAGCAGTACTTC | . | TRBJ2-7 | . | TRBV20-1
CASSLEPSGRAVETQYF | TGCGCCAGCAGCTTGGAACCTAGCGGGAGGGCCGTGGAGACCCAGTACTTC | TRBD2 | TRBJ2-5 | . | TRBV5-1
CASSSLSGQGAPEAFF | TGTGCCAGCAGTTCCCTCTCTGGACAGGGGGCACCTGAAGCTTTCTTT | TRBD1 | TRBJ1-1 | . | TRBV12-3/TRBV12-4
CAGGEGSYEQYF | TGTGCCGGCGGAGAAGGCTCCTACGAGCAGTACTTC | . | TRBJ2-7 | . | TRBV6-6
CASSYDRRSTEAFF | TGTGCCAGCAGTTACGACAGGCGTAGCACTGAAGCTTTCTTT | . | TRBJ1-1 | few | TRBV6-5
CSARDTGLAGLLEQYF | TGCAGTGCTAGAGATACGGGGTTAGCGGGACTCCTCGAGCAGTACTTC | TRBD2 | TRBJ2-7 | . | TRBV20-1
CASSLKTGGRQPQHF | TGTGCCAGCAGCTTGAAAACAGGGGGCAGACAGCCCCAGCATTTT | TRBD1 | TRBJ1-5 | few | TRBV5-6
CASSFTGSSYNEQFF | TGTGCCAGCAGTTTCACGGGGAGCTCCTACAATGAGCAGTTCTTC | . | TRBJ2-1 | . | TRBV27
CASSVPGQRNYGYTF | TGTGCCAGCTCCGTGCCGGGACAGAGGAACTATGGCTACACCTTC | TRBD1 | TRBJ1-2 | . | TRBV18
CSVGDLQETQYF | TGCAGCGTTGGGGACCTCCAAGAGACCCAGTACTTC | . | TRBJ2-5 | . | TRBV29-1
CASSVGQGEVYEQYF | TGTGCCAGCAGCGTGGGACAGGGAGAGGTTTACGAGCAGTACTTC | TRBD1 | TRBJ2-7 | few | TRBV9
CATSRDAWTGYNEQFF | TGTGCCACCAGCAGAGATGCCTGGACGGGCTACAATGAGCAGTTCTTC | . | TRBJ2-1 | few | TRBV15
CAISDPHQGYQETQYF | TGTGCCATCAGTGATCCACACCAGGGGTACCAAGAGACCCAGTACTTC | . | TRBJ2-5 | . | TRBV10-3
CASSLNGFSYNEQFF | TGCGCCAGCAGCTTGAATGGGTTCTCCTACAATGAGCAGTTCTTC | . | TRBJ2-1 | few | TRBV5-1
CASSPMGGEQYF | TGCGCCAGCAGCCCTATGGGGGGCGAGCAGTACTTC | . | TRBJ2-7 | . | TRBV5-1
CASSPSVPGNEQFF | TGCGCCAGCAGCCCTTCAGTACCGGGAAATGAGCAGTTCTTC | . | TRBJ2-1 | . | TRBV5-1
CASSPPTTYYTDTQYF | TGTGCCAGCTCACCACCGACGACTTATTACACAGATACGCAGTATTTT | . | TRBJ2-3 | . | TRBV18
CASSLGLRVYEQYF | TGTGCCAGCAGCTTAGGGCTCAGAGTCTACGAGCAGTACTTC | . | TRBJ2-7 | . | TRBV7-2
CASSLDYRGGEQFF | TGTGCCAGCAGCTTAGACTACAGGGGAGGTGAGCAGTTCTTC | . | TRBJ2-1 | few | TRBV11-1
CASSLRSVDTQYF | TGTGCCAGCAGTCTAAGGTCCGTAGATACGCAGTATTTT | . | TRBJ2-3 | few | TRBV7-2
CASRSGHGAFF | TGTGCCAGCAGGTCCGGCCACGGAGCTTTCTTT | . | TRBJ1-1 | once | TRBV27
CASSQSPTWKETQYF | TGCGCCAGCAGCCAAAGCCCGACCTGGAAAGAGACCCAGTACTTC | . | TRBJ2-5 | many | TRBV4-1
CATSRVTGNTEAFF | TGTGCCACCAGCAGAGTTACAGGAAACACTGAAGCTTTCTTT | . | TRBJ1-1 | few | TRBV15
CASSLLAGVGETQYF | TGTGCCAGCAGCTTACTAGCGGGAGTCGGGGAGACCCAGTACTTC | TRBD2 | TRBJ2-5 | . | TRBV11-2
CASSPFEEGNTIYF | TGTGCCAGCAGCCCCTTTGAAGAAGGAAACACCATATATTTT | . | TRBJ1-3 | few | TRBV11-3
CASSLEGTGELFF | TGTGCCAGCAGCTTAGAAGGGACCGGGGAGCTGTTTTTT | . | TRBJ2-2 | many | TRBV5-1
CASSPDRESGELFF | TGCGCCAGCAGTCCGGACAGGGAATCCGGGGAGCTGTTTTTT | TRBD1 | TRBJ2-2 | few | TRBV5-1
CASSSRTHTEAFF | TGTGCCAGCAGCTCCCGGACACACACTGAAGCTTTCTTT | . | TRBJ1-1 | few | TRBV7-3
CASSLQRYEQYF | TGTGCCAGCAGTTTACAGCGATACGAGCAGTACTTC | . | TRBJ2-7 | . | TRBV12-3/TRBV12-4
CASSQETLSGRLEQYF | TGCGCCAGCAGCCAAGAAACCCTTTCCGGGAGGCTCGAGCAGTACTTC | TRBD2 | TRBJ2-7 | . | TRBV4-3